One sample yielded the 29 T cell receptor beta chains listed below, sequenced in a study of blood T cell repertoires in COVID-19. The data were produced by immunoSEQ multiplex PCR, yet TCRdb's version contains in-frame clones alone and is incomplete. Among roughly 330,000 clones listed, 80% to 90% were seen once. Sequencing input: PBMCs or T cells enriched from blood (not recorded which). These receptors all come from a woman in her 30s who had recovered from COVID-19.

This chain connects TRBV6-5 to TRBJ1-5; no clear D gene. The CDR3 has 15 residues. Per germline, CDR1 MNHEY and CDR2 SVGAGI. Trimming took 5 bases from V and 5 from J, leaving 16 bases between them. CDR3 in DNA: TGTGCCAGCAGTAGTCAGAGGTTAGGCTATCAGCCCCAGCATTTT. Encoded protein: CASSSQRLGYQPQHF.

This clone was seen just once. This chain links TRBV23-1 with TRBJ1-1, with 7 bases fitting TRBD1. TRBV23-1 is filed as an ORF, its function uncertain. The length of the CDR3 is 14 residues. Germline trimming cut 7 bases from V and 2 bases from J; bases unmatched to any gene: 7. In DNA form, the CDR3 reads TGCGCCAGCATCTCTGACAGGGTCAACACTGAAGCTTTCTTT. Amino acids: CASISDRVNTEAFF.

This clone was found many times. The chain uses TRBV4-2 and TRBJ2-7; maybe TRBD1 (5 bases). The CDR3 is 14 amino acids. CDR1 LGHNA and CDR2 YNFKEQ come from the germline V gene. The V gene lost 4 bases and the J gene lost 1 base, with 11 bases spanning the gap. The CDR3 DNA is TGTGCCAGCAGCCCCCGCAGGGTATCCTACGAGCAGTACTTC. It translates to CASSPRRVSYEQYF.

The rearrangement joins TRBV24-1 to TRBJ1-6; 8 positions match TRBD1. V lost 3 bases and J lost 14; bases outside the gene matches: 17. CDR3 length equals 17 residues. Germline values: CDR1 KGHDR, CDR2 SFDVKD. Here the CDR3 DNA reads TGTGCCACCAGTGATCCTTTGTGGACAGGGAATCTTAGGGCCCTCCACTTT. This sequence encodes CATSDPLWTGNLRALHF.

This clone was seen just once. The chain employs TRBV19 and TRBJ1-6; 9 nucleotides agree with TRBD1. This CDR3 has 15 amino acids. Germline CDR1 LNHDA, CDR2 SQIVND (reference sequence). With 5 bases clipped from V and 11 bases from J, the junction kept 10 bases outside the gene matches. In nucleotides, the CDR3 is TGTGCCAGTAGTGGTAGTGGGACAGGGTTTCCACCCCTCCACTTT. Translated, it gives CASSGSGTGFPPLHF.

The chain couples TRBV12-3 or TRBV12-4 to TRBJ1-4; no reliable D call. This CDR3 has 11 amino acids. Trimming removed 6 bases at V and 5 bases at J, with 4 bases between. The CDR3 DNA sequence: TGTGCCAGCAGACTAAATGAAAAACTGTTTTTT. It is translated as CASRLNEKLFF.

The chain is built from TRBV7-2 and TRBJ2-1, with D possibly matching TRBD2 (5 bases). This CDR3 contains 13 residues. V lost 1 base and J 6 bases, leaving 7 bases between the germline ends. The germline CDR1 and CDR2 sequences are SGHTA and FQGNSA. CDR3 amino acids: CASSLGLANEQFF. In nucleotides, the CDR3 is TGTGCCAGCAGCTTAGGCCTAGCCAATGAGCAGTTCTTC. Drawing the rest from reference TRBV7-2 and TRBJ2-1, the complete variable domain is GAGVSQSPSNKVTEKGKDVELRCDPISGHTALYWYRQSLGQGLEFLIYFQGNSAPDKSGLPSDRFSAERTGGSVSTLTIQRTQQEDSAVYLCASSLGLANEQFFGPGTRLTVL.

This clone was found a few times. The chain has TRBV28 and TRBJ1-4; 7 bases fit TRBD1. The germline V gene has CDR1 MDHEN and CDR2 SYDVKM. The CDR3 runs 16 residues. The junction had 9 bases not matched to a gene; V was cut back by 4 bases and J by 4 bases. CDR3 in amino acids: CASSSTRDRLNEKLFF. The CDR3 nucleotides are TGTGCCAGCAGTTCTACCAGGGACAGACTTAATGAAAAACTGTTTTTT.

This clone occurred once. The chain is built from TRBV4-1 and TRBJ2-1; D perhaps matches TRBD1 (8 bases). The CDR3 spans 15 residues. V was shortened by 4 bases and J by 1 base, with 11 bases between the two germline ends. Per germline, CDR1 MGHRA and CDR2 YSYEKL. CDR3 residues: CASSLQGGSYNEQFF. The CDR3 DNA follows: TGCGCCAGCAGCCTACAGGGGGGGTCCTACAATGAGCAGTTCTTC.

This chain links TRBV5-6 with TRBJ1-3; D uncertain. Germline-derived CDR1 and CDR2 are SGHDT and YYEEEE. The CDR3 contains 13 residues. V gave up 4 bases and J gave up 6 bases, with 11 bases separating them. Written as DNA, the CDR3 is TGTGCCAGCAGCCCGCAGTTGGTAAACACCATATATTTT. It translates to CASSPQLVNTIYF.

The chain links TRBV19 to TRBJ1-2, with D tentatively TRBD1 (6 bases). With 5 bases removed from V and 3 bases from J, the gap between germline ends came to 10 bases. Germline V gene lookup returns CDR1 LNHDA and CDR2 SQIVND (reference sequence). The CDR3 runs 13 residues. CDR3 sequence (DNA): TGTGCCAGTAGTGGAGGGGGGGACTATGGCTACACCTTC. It translates to CASSGGGDYGYTF.

This clone was seen only a few times. CDR3 amino acids: CASSVGHTEAFF. The CDR3 DNA follows: TGTGCCAGCAGCGTAGGGCACACTGAAGCTTTCTTT. The V and J genes are TRBV9 and TRBJ1-1; D gene uncertain. The CDR3 spans 12 residues. CDR1 SGDLS and CDR2 YYNGEE come from the germline V gene. The ends were cut back, 0 bases at V and 3 bases at J, with 3 bases in the middle.

The sample holds a few counts of this clone. The rearrangement uses TRBV6-6 and TRBJ1-2, with D possibly TRBD1 on 6 matching bases. The CDR3 covers 13 residues. CDR1 is MNHNY and CDR2 is SVGAGI in the germline V gene (reference sequence). V lost 4 bases and J 6 bases, leaving 12 bases between the germline ends. The CDR3: CASSSPRGNGYTF. The CDR3 region has the DNA TGTGCCAGCAGTTCCCCCAGGGGTAATGGCTACACCTTC.

Only a few counts were recorded for this clone. The chain joins TRBV6-5 to TRBJ1-6, with D possibly being TRBD1 (6 bases). V shed 10 bases and J shed 7 bases, with 11 bases lying between them. The CDR3 contains 12 residues. CDR1 is MNHEY and CDR2 is SVGAGI in the germline V gene. The CDR3: CATGAQNSPLHF. The CDR3 DNA reads TGTGCCACAGGGGCCCAAAATTCACCCCTCCACTTT.

The chain employs TRBV5-1 and TRBJ1-3, with D tentatively TRBD1 (5 bases). Germline assignment: CDR1 SGHRS and CDR2 YFSETQ. CDR3 size: 14 residues. Trimming shortened V by 4 bases and J by 3 bases, and 11 bases separated the two germline ends. The CDR3 loop reads CASSPSTDGNTIYF. In DNA form, the CDR3 reads TGCGCCAGCAGCCCATCGACAGATGGAAACACCATATATTTT. Variable domain in full (rest from reference TRBV5-1 and TRBJ1-3): KAGVTQTPRYLIKTRGQQVTLSCSPISGHRSVSWYQQTPGQGLQFLFEYFSETQRNKGNFPGRFSGRQFSNSRSEMNVSTLELGDSALYLCASSPSTDGNTIYFGEGSWLTVV.

This chain links TRBV28 with TRBJ1-1, with 10 nucleotides matching TRBD1. Trimming took 6 bases from V and 5 from J; bases not matched to a gene: 9. Per the germline V gene, CDR1 is MDHEN and CDR2 is SYDVKM. The CDR3 is 15 residues long. CDR3 sequence (DNA): TGTGCCAGCAGACCACCGGGACAGGGGAAAACTGAAGCTTTCTTT. Protein product: CASRPPGQGKTEAFF.

The V call is TRBV6-1, the J call TRBJ2-5; 8 bases agree with TRBD2. V was clipped by 3 bases and J by 4 bases; unmatched bases: 1. Germline loops: CDR1 MNHNS, CDR2 SASEGT. The CDR3 is 13 residues long. The CDR3 nucleotides read TGTGCCAGCAGTGAGACTAGCGTAGAGACCCAGTACTTC. Protein: CASSETSVETQYF.

The J gene is TRBJ1-4, the V gene TRBV29-1; 7 bases map to TRBD1. The trim removed 5 bases at V and 7 bases at J, leaving 7 bases unmatched. There are 13 residues in the CDR3. The germline V gene has CDR1 SQVTM and CDR2 ANQGSEA. CDR3 coding DNA: TGCAGCGTTCGAACAGGGGCGACTGAAAAACTGTTTTTT. The encoded protein is CSVRTGATEKLFF.

This chain uses TRBV6-4 with TRBJ1-2; D is perhaps TRBD1 (5 bases). The germline V gene has CDR1 MRHNA and CDR2 SNTAGT. V gave up 7 bases and J gave up 8 bases, with 20 bases separating them. CDR3 length: 14 amino acids. The CDR3 loop is CASTPQPGQRGYTF. The CDR3, as DNA: TGTGCCAGCACTCCCCAGCCCGGACAAAGGGGCTACACCTTC.

The chain has TRBV10-3 and TRBJ1-2; 9 bases fit TRBD1. This CDR3 is 15 amino acids long. Germline V lookup: CDR1 ENHRY, CDR2 SYGVKD. V trimming: 6 bases; J trimming: 4 bases; junction bases outside the gene matches: 9. CDR3 nucleotides: TGTGCCATCAGAAGGGGACAGGGAATAACCTATGGCTACACCTTC. Translated: CAIRRGQGITYGYTF.

The chain is built from TRBV9 and TRBJ1-2, with D perhaps matching TRBD1 (5 bases). Germline V CDR1 and CDR2: SGDLS, YYNGEE. CDR3 length: 15 residues. The V and J ends lost 3 bases and 1 base respectively, with 13 bases between them. CDR3 protein: CASSATSDSNYGYTF. The CDR3 DNA reads as TGTGCCAGCAGCGCCACTTCCGACAGTAACTATGGCTACACCTTC. The complete variable domain, with remaining parts taken from reference TRBV9 and TRBJ1-2, reads DSGVTQTPKHLITATGQRVTLRCSPRSGDLSVYWYQQSLDQGLQFLIQYYNGEERAKGNILERFSAQQFPDLHSELNLSSLELGDSALYFCASSATSDSNYGYTFGSGTRLTVV.

This clone was counted a few times. The CDR3 sequence is CASSYGRQGNTEAFF. In DNA, the CDR3 is TGTGCCAGCAGTTACGGGAGACAGGGGAATACTGAAGCTTTCTTT. The chain carries TRBV6-5 and TRBJ1-1; 8 nucleotides match TRBD1. The germline gives CDR1 MNHEY, CDR2 SVGAGI. Unmatched junction bases numbered 7, after V lost 2 bases and J lost 5 bases. The CDR3 totals 15 residues.

In DNA form, the CDR3 reads TGTGCCAGCAGTGAAAAGGGAGTCGAAAAACTGTTTTTT. It codes for CASSEKGVEKLFF. The chain uses TRBV6-1 and TRBJ1-4; D call uncertain. CDR3 length: 13 amino acids. Germline loops: CDR1 MNHNS, CDR2 SASEGT. V shed 2 bases and J shed 8 bases, with 9 bases lying between them.

The rearrangement joins TRBV21-1 to TRBJ2-3; the table gives TRBD2 as D, unverified against the DNA. TRBV21-1 is listed as a pseudogene. CDR3 size: 17 residues. This CDR3 reads CASENRVYGGEADTQYF. CDR3 DNA sequence: TGTGCCAGTGAGAACCGGGTTTATGGGGGGGAAGCAGATACGCAGTATTTT.

The chain links TRBV3-1 (or the pseudogene TRBV3-2) to TRBJ2-7; D is perhaps TRBD1 (7 bases). CDR3 length: 16 residues. CDR1 is LGHDT, CDR2 YNNKEL, per germline (reference sequence). V shed 0 bases and J shed 3 bases, with 15 bases lying between them. The CDR3 is CASSQEGGTEFYEQYF. DNA of the CDR3: TGTGCCAGCAGCCAAGAAGGAGGGACAGAATTCTACGAGCAGTACTTC.

The chain uses TRBV7-9 and TRBJ1-6, with D possibly TRBD1 on 5 matching bases. V shed 1 base and J shed 9 bases, with 13 bases lying between them. The germline CDR1 and CDR2 sequences are SEHNR and FQNEAQ (reference sequence). The CDR3 extends over 15 amino acids. The CDR3 DNA reads as TGTGCCAGCAGCTTAGATGTCATCGGGGGTTCACCCCTCCACTTT. This encodes CASSLDVIGGSPLHF.

The CDR3 spells CASSSLLYSSNYGYTF. As DNA, the CDR3 is TGTGCCAGCAGCTCTTTACTTTACAGCAGTAACTATGGCTACACCTTC. The chain uses TRBV6-6 and TRBJ1-2, with D unresolved. This CDR3 spans 16 amino acids. Trimming removed 6 bases at V and 1 base at J, with 18 bases between. Germline values: CDR1 MNHNY, CDR2 SVGAGI (reference sequence).

The CDR3 coding sequence is TGTGCCAGCAGCCAAGGAAGGGGGGGGGCCGGGGATACGCAGTATTTT. Translation gives CASSQGRGGAGDTQYF. The gene calls are TRBV4-2 and TRBJ2-3; possibly TRBD2 for D (7 bases). CDR1 LGHNA and CDR2 YNFKEQ come from the germline V gene. The CDR3 loop spans 16 amino acids. The V gene lost 1 base and the J gene lost 6 bases, with 17 bases spanning the gap.

CDR3 sequence: CASSSDRADGYTF. The CDR3 coding sequence is TGTGCCAGCAGTTCCGACAGGGCAGATGGCTACACCTTC. The chain couples TRBV12-3 or TRBV12-4 to TRBJ1-2; 7 positions agree with TRBD1. V shed 4 bases and J 6 bases; nucleotides not matched to a gene: 5. CDR3 length equals 13 residues.